These T cell receptor beta chains were read from a single sample in a study of human T cells and chemical hapten exposure. A single record per CDR3 protein comes from TCRdb applying MiXCR to the reads. The sample has about 120,000 distinct CDR3 sequences, roughly 8.5% seen once. Source material: whole blood. These receptors all stem from a human donor in good health. Some clones in this sample may be carry-over from other donors' samples. The CDR3 runs from the conserved cysteine through the conserved F or W. Each record gives: J gene, V gene, CDR3 protein.

j_gene: TRBJ2-1; v_gene: TRBV29-1; CDR3aa: CSVTVGGTSYNEQFF
j_gene: TRBJ2-2; v_gene: TRBV2; CDR3aa: CASSERRQLNTGELFF
j_gene: TRBJ1-4; v_gene: TRBV12-5; CDR3aa: CASGLGTGRDEKLFF
j_gene: TRBJ1-2; v_gene: TRBV28; CDR3aa: CATHRDSNYGYTF
j_gene: TRBJ2-1; v_gene: TRBV7-6; CDR3aa: CASSLALAGGGEQFF
j_gene: TRBJ1-1; v_gene: TRBV4-3; CDR3aa: CASSQDRGMNTEAFF
j_gene: TRBJ2-3; v_gene: TRBV6-5; CDR3aa: CASSYSWDSADTQYF
j_gene: TRBJ1-2; v_gene: TRBV4-2; CDR3aa: CASSQGVVEGQGYTF
j_gene: TRBJ2-1; v_gene: TRBV6-2/TRBV6-3; CDR3aa: CASSYSERGQGVFAQFF
j_gene: TRBJ2-7; v_gene: TRBV2; CDR3aa: CASSEGDKAYEQYF
j_gene: TRBJ1-1; v_gene: TRBV29-1; CDR3aa: CSANEQGTEAFF
j_gene: TRBJ2-7; v_gene: TRBV10-2; CDR3aa: CASSEMTRNEQYF
j_gene: TRBJ2-7; v_gene: TRBV29-1; CDR3aa: CSVLDGHPYEQYF
j_gene: TRBJ1-5; v_gene: TRBV12-3/TRBV12-4; CDR3aa: CASSLDRTGGGQPQHF
j_gene: TRBJ1-5; v_gene: TRBV2; CDR3aa: CASTNGGQPQHF
j_gene: TRBJ2-4; v_gene: TRBV12-3/TRBV12-4; CDR3aa: CASTDWTGRAKNIQYF
j_gene: TRBJ2-6; v_gene: TRBV27; CDR3aa: CASSPTGAGANVLTF